This T cell receptor (beta chain) was documented in a study of T and B cells in COVID-19 patients. Each TRB amplification used about 220-500 ng of genomic DNA from blood. This clonotype has more than one count but fewer than ten. Its antigen is currently unknown. V dropped 6 bases and J dropped 2 bases, with 8 bases sitting between them. CDR3 length: 12 residues. The germline CDR1 and CDR2 sequences are ENHRY and SYGVKD. Study-level findings and limits: In COVID-19 patients, T cell receptor beta variable and joining gene use was reportedly strongly skewed.

BIOMED2 TRB-A/B primer pools were used in multiplex TRB PCR. TCRdb fed the multiplex PCR reads into MiXCR, producing one record per CDR3 protein. The table includes roughly 15,000 distinct CDR3 sequences, 25% to 35% detected once. This receptor was obtained from a human donor who had recovered from COVID-19. J is TRBJ2-7 and V is TRBV10-3; D gene ambiguous. Material: blood. In DNA form, the CDR3 reads TGTGCCATCAGAAGTCAAACCTACGAGCAGTACTTC. This encodes CAIRSQTYEQYF.